This T cell receptor (beta chain) was recorded in a study of blood T cell repertoires in COVID-19. About the study: Some COVID-19 samples were acute and others convalescent; all came from the United States, Italy and Spain. From T cells, B-cell-depleted T cells, or PBMCs came the material, which was cDNA or gDNA.

Data came from immunoSEQ multiplex PCR; TCRdb stores just in-frame clones and leaves some out. The repertoire has under 150,000 clones, less than 90% of them found once; the top ten carry roughly 2.2%. Germline V CDR1 and CDR2: SGHTA, FQGNSA. V lost 4 bases to trimming and J lost 9 bases; unmatched junction nucleotides: 2. The CDR3 is made up of 14 amino acids. Adults between about 18 and 95 years of age took part from under 30 US areas. Resolution of symptoms, clearance, or two negative PCRs was present in recovered Cohort 3 donors. The receptor was isolated from a woman aged 45 to 65 who had recovered from COVID-19. The V gene is TRBV7-2, the J gene TRBJ1-6, with TRBD1 matching over 11 bases. Sequenced material: PBMCs or T cells enriched from blood (not recorded which). CDR3: CASSSGTGGSPLHF. CDR3 in DNA: TGTGCCAGCAGCTCCGGGACAGGGGGTTCACCCCTCCACTTT.